This is a list of T cell receptor beta chains from one sample in a study of follicular helper T cells after annual influenza vaccination. The table came from immunoSEQ multiplex PCR; TCRdb's copy has only in-frame clones and leaves some out. The table lists about 3,900 clones, roughly 82% of them singletons. The source was CXCR5- memory CD4+ T cells sorted from blood, collected 7 days after influenza vaccination. The receptors come from an adult who received the influenza vaccine. The CDR3 runs from the conserved cysteine through the conserved F or W. A D gene is named only where the DNA matches it firmly. Some rows have no size entry. The others give once, few or many, or a class for an expanded clone.

D: TRBD1; J: TRBJ2-7; size: -; V: TRBV28; CDR3: CASSSSWPTGGGEQYF; DNA: TGTGCCAGCAGTTCCAGTTGGCCGACAGGGGGCGGCGAGCAGTACTTC
D: TRBD2; J: TRBJ2-1; size: -; V: TRBV28; CDR3: CASSLEAGGTDVGEQFF; DNA: TGTGCCAGCAGTTTGGAAGCGGGGGGTACAGATGTTGGTGAGCAGTTCTTC
D: TRBD1; J: TRBJ1-1; size: -; V: TRBV7-3; CDR3: CASSGQGSTEAFF; DNA: TGTGCCAGCAGCGGACAGGGTTCAACTGAAGCTTTCTTT
D: TRBD1; J: TRBJ2-3; size: -; V: TRBV11-2; CDR3: CASSPSRDRATYF; DNA: TGTGCCAGCAGCCCTTCCCGGGACAGGGCGACATATTTT
D: -; J: TRBJ1-5; size: -; V: TRBV30; CDR3: CAWSENLSNQPQHF; DNA: TGTGCCTGGAGTGAGAACCTTAGCAATCAGCCCCAGCATTTT
D: -; J: TRBJ1-1; size: -; V: TRBV2; CDR3: CASSDRTDDTEAFF; DNA: TGTGCCAGCAGTGATAGGACAGATGACACTGAAGCTTTCTTT
D: -; J: TRBJ1-3; size: -; V: TRBV5-6; CDR3: CASSLNFRAGNTIYF; DNA: TGTGCCAGCAGCCTCAACTTTAGGGCTGGAAACACCATATATTTT
D: -; J: TRBJ2-7; size: -; V: TRBV6-1; CDR3: CASRLDSYEQYF; DNA: TGTGCCAGCAGATTGGACAGCTACGAGCAGTACTTC
D: -; J: TRBJ1-2; size: few; V: TRBV6-6; CDR3: CASSSVFYGYTF; DNA: TGTGCCAGCAGTTCAGTGTTTTATGGCTACACCTTC
D: -; J: TRBJ2-7; size: few; V: TRBV7-2; CDR3: CASSLTGAYEQYF; DNA: TGTGCCAGCAGCTTAACTGGAGCCTACGAGCAGTACTTC
D: TRBD1; J: TRBJ1-4; size: once; V: TRBV11-2; CDR3: CASSQGQTATNEKLFF; DNA: TGTGCCAGCAGCCAGGGACAGACTGCAACTAATGAAAAACTGTTTTTT
D: -; J: TRBJ1-3; size: once; V: TRBV29-1; CDR3: CSVEDRGVLSGNTIYF; DNA: TGCAGCGTTGAAGATCGCGGCGTGCTCTCTGGAAACACCATATATTTT
D: TRBD1; J: TRBJ1-2; size: -; V: TRBV4-1; CDR3: CASSQLGQPFINYGYTF; DNA: TGCGCCAGCAGCCAACTGGGACAGCCGTTTATTAACTATGGCTACACCTTC
D: -; J: TRBJ1-6; size: -; V: TRBV15; CDR3: CATSRVPSQRLHF; DNA: TGTGCCACCAGCAGAGTCCCCAGTCAGAGGCTCCACTTT
D: TRBD2; J: TRBJ2-3; size: -; V: TRBV7-2; CDR3: CASSFETSGETDTQYF; DNA: TGTGCCAGCAGCTTCGAGACTAGCGGGGAGACAGATACGCAGTATTTT
D: -; J: TRBJ2-3; size: -; V: TRBV7-9; CDR3: CASQGGTVLLTDTQYF; DNA: TGTGCCAGCCAGGGGGGGACCGTCCTCCTCACAGATACGCAGTATTTT
D: -; J: TRBJ1-3; size: -; V: TRBV7-9; CDR3: CASSVRGAGNTIYF; DNA: TGTGCCAGCAGCGTGAGGGGAGCTGGAAACACCATATATTTT
D: -; J: TRBJ2-5; size: -; V: TRBV7-2; CDR3: CASSLLGRIQETQYF; DNA: TGTGCCAGCAGCCTCCTCGGACGGATTCAAGAGACCCAGTACTTC
D: TRBD2; J: TRBJ2-1; size: -; V: TRBV5-5; CDR3: CASSSPTSGRQFF; DNA: TGTGCCAGCAGCTCCCCTACTAGCGGCCGGCAGTTCTTC
D: -; J: TRBJ2-4; size: once; V: TRBV7-9; CDR3: CASSSGVFQRAKNIQYF; DNA: TGTGCCAGCAGCTCAGGAGTTTTCCAGAGGGCCAAAAACATTCAGTACTTC
D: -; J: TRBJ2-1; size: -; V: TRBV28; CDR3: CASHFSGYNEQFF; DNA: TGTGCCAGCCACTTTTCGGGTTACAATGAGCAGTTCTTC
D: TRBD1; J: TRBJ2-7; size: -; V: TRBV11-2; CDR3: CASAPYRGQYEQYF; DNA: TGTGCCAGCGCTCCCTACAGGGGGCAATACGAGCAGTACTTC
D: -; J: TRBJ2-7; size: -; V: TRBV15; CDR3: CATSRARGNGPNRGPPGYEQYF; DNA: TGTGCCACCAGCAGAGCACGGGGTAATGGCCCTAATCGGGGGCCCCCGGGGTACGAGCAGTACTTC
D: -; J: TRBJ1-1; size: few; V: TRBV18; CDR3: CASSPVKDHTEAFF; DNA: TGTGCCAGCTCACCAGTAAAGGATCACACTGAAGCTTTCTTT
D: -; J: TRBJ1-4; size: -; V: TRBV7-9; CDR3: CASSSYRDSGPTNEKLFF; DNA: TGTGCCAGCAGCTCTTACCGGGACTCCGGCCCCACTAATGAAAAACTGTTTTTT